This T cell receptor beta chain was identified in a study of early T cells in non-severe SARS-CoV-2 infection (TCRdb year 2021). With respect to the entire study: Because TCR sequencing was done on bulk RNA from unsorted whole blood, the alpha and beta chains could not be paired.

The protocol used for the library was 5' RACE. The sample was run on a NextSeq 500. In the TCR library protocol, unique molecular identifiers were attached to individual cDNA molecules to correct for PCR bias and sequencing error. Both TCR alpha and beta chains were sequenced, and tight co-correlation was observed between alpha and beta sequence abundances in each sample. Per the source publication's procedure: Decombinator V4 was used to annotate the V gene, J gene and CDR3 of the TCR sequences. Expanded TCRs were defined as changing significantly between any two time points under a Poisson model with p below 0.0001. TCR abundances were normalised to the total number of TCRs sequenced per sample and expressed as counts per million. MAIT TCRs were defined by TRAV1-2 paired with TRAJ12, TRAJ20 or TRAJ33, and iNKT TCRs by TRAV10 paired with TRAJ18. VDJdb, accessed on 1 November 2021, was searched for TCRs annotated for CMV, EBV and SARS-CoV-2, and TCRs annotated for more than one antigen were excluded. TCRdb reworked the public reads: Q25 trimming with fastp, MiXCR clone assembly, productive beta chains retained. When rows share a CDR3 protein, they turn into one entry using the most common DNA and genes. The V and J calls shown here were made by TCRdb, not taken from the authors' results. The sample table lists tens of thousands of distinct CDR3 sequences, more than 9% of them with a count of one. The ten largest clones take up roughly 4.7% of the sample.

This was a case-control study nested in a cohort of healthcare workers in London, UK, who had nasopharyngeal swab PCR tests and blood samples taken every week. Healthcare workers were enrolled in the week of the UK lockdown, from 23 to 31 March 2020, and were followed every week for up to roughly 16 weeks. Beyond this particular receptor, the publication reports: VDJdb matching was skewed toward anti-spike CD8 responses, so virus-specific expansions were likely underestimated and private and CD4 specificities were missed.

Concerning this clonotype itself: Its antigen is not yet known. There are no base qualities to consult, and no much larger clone falls within one base.

Taken from cysteine to phenylalanine, the CDR3 has 15 residues. Just the 45-base CDR3 DNA is kept, in frame starting at base 1. The V end gives up 2 bases and the J end 3 bases, leaving 2 bases in the junction not matched to a gene. According to the germline V gene, CDR1 reads MNHEY and CDR2 reads SVGAGI. Sequenced material: whole blood. The clonotype comes from an adult who was a healthcare worker with PCR-confirmed SARS-CoV-2 infection or an uninfected control (not recorded which). The chain couples TRBV6-5 to TRBJ2-2, and 8 bases in between align with TRBD1. The base sequence is TGTGCCAGCAGTTACCGGACAGGGTACACCGGGGAGCTGTTTTTT. Its protein product is CASSYRTGYTGELFF.